The TCR beta chain described here comes from a study of T cells in Graves' hyperthyroidism and ophthalmopathy. As for the study in general: Upon initial diagnosis and before any treatment, peripheral blood was collected.

Comment on this clonotype: Its antigen is currently unknown.

CDR1 SGHRS and CDR2 YFSETQ come from the germline V gene. CDR3 length: 15 residues. J was trimmed by 2 bases and V by 4 bases; bases with no gene match: 3. Broader study findings: The model made its ophthalmopathy prediction, and onset followed a median 6.5 months later.

Researchers took RNA transcripts and amplified the TCR beta CDR3 regions from them. In the first-round RT-PCR of the TCR CDR3, the HTBI primer set was used. TCRdb itself ran the multiplex PCR reads through MiXCR, one entry per CDR3 protein. This sample carries 350,000 or so distinct CDR3 sequences, 21% of them seen once, and the ten largest clones take 50% to 65%. The study enrolled patients aged 18 to 65 with newly diagnosed hyperthyroidism of under 2 months' duration. Diagnoses were made from clinical symptoms, serum measures (thyroxine and TRAb), thyroid ultrasound and orbital computed tomography.

The chain is built from TRBV5-1 and TRBJ1-3; 10 positions match TRBD1. Sequencing was carried out using blood. This sequence was found in a woman between 50 and 59 years old with Graves' hyperthyroidism. The CDR3 DNA reads as TGCGCCAGCAGCGCCGGACAGGGGGCTGGAAACACCATATATTTT. Translating gives CASSAGQGAGNTIYF.